Listed below are T cell receptor beta chains from one sample, sequenced in a study of cytomegalovirus exposure and HLA in healthy donors. Assay: immunoSEQ multiplex PCR; the TCRdb copy retains only in-frame clones and omits some. The table shows 100,000 to 150,000 clones, with 80% to 90% occurring only once. Sequences were obtained from PBMCs. The receptors here all came from a woman in her late teens or twenties in good health and CMV-seronegative. The CDR3 runs from the conserved cysteine through the conserved F or W. A D gene is named only where the DNA matches it firmly. Clone size appears in some rows only: once, few, many, or a class for an expanded clone.

size	length	V	D	J	DNA	CDR3
.	13	TRBV6-5	TRBD1	TRBJ2-7	TGTGCCAGCAGTCCGACAGGGGGAATCGAGCAGTACTTC	CASSPTGGIEQYF
.	13	TRBV30	.	TRBJ1-1	TGTGCCTGGAGTCGGGGGGGGAACACTGAAGCTTTCTTT	CAWSRGGNTEAFF
.	13	TRBV28	.	TRBJ1-2	TGTGCCAGCAGTTTATTAGTGGGGCGAGGCTACACCTTC	CASSLLVGRGYTF
.	14	TRBV29-1	TRBD1	TRBJ2-7	TGCAGCGTTTCCCCTACAGGGGTCGGGTGGGAGCAGTACTTC	CSVSPTGVGWEQYF
.	14	TRBV28	.	TRBJ1-1	TGTTCCACCCTCCCCGGGGGGCTGATCGCTGAAGCTTTCTTT	CSTLPGGLIAEAFF
.	16	TRBV7-6	TRBD2	TRBJ2-1	TGTGCCAGCAGCTTCACCGTGGGACTAGCGGGATTTGAGCAGTTCTTC	CASSFTVGLAGFEQFF
once	13	TRBV7-6	TRBD1	TRBJ1-4	TGTGCCAGCAAGGGACAGGGAGATGAAAAACTGTTTTTT	CASKGQGDEKLFF
.	15	TRBV7-7	TRBD2	TRBJ2-2	TGTGCCAGCAGCGCGGGACTAGCGAACACCGGGGAGCTGTTTTTT	CASSAGLANTGELFF
.	14	TRBV28	TRBD1	TRBJ1-5	TGTGCCAGCAGTTCCGGGACAGGTTATCAGCCCCAGCATTTT	CASSSGTGYQPQHF
.	16	TRBV29-1	TRBD1	TRBJ2-1	TGCAGCGTTGACGGAGAGTGGGACAGGGGGCCCAATGAGCAGTTCTTC	CSVDGEWDRGPNEQFF
.	15	TRBV28	.	TRBJ1-4	TGTGCCAGCACACACCGGGGGAAGACTAATGAAAAACTGTTTTTT	CASTHRGKTNEKLFF
few	13	TRBV7-8	.	TRBJ1-5	TGTGCCAGCAGCTTAACGGTCCTCGGGCCCCAGCATTTT	CASSLTVLGPQHF
.	13	TRBV6-5	.	TRBJ2-3	TGTGCCAGCAGTTACTTAGAAACAGATACGCAGTATTTT	CASSYLETDTQYF
.	15	TRBV19	TRBD1	TRBJ2-1	TGTGCCAGTAGTATGGAAGACAGGGTATACAATGAGCAGTTCTTC	CASSMEDRVYNEQFF
.	15	TRBV25-1	.	TRBJ1-4	TGTGCCAGCAGTGAGCCCGGGGGGGCGGGTGAAAAACTGTTTTTT	CASSEPGGAGEKLFF
.	15	TRBV10-2	.	TRBJ2-2	TGCGCCAGCCAAGCCGGGACAACGAACACCGGGGAGCTGTTTTTT	CASQAGTTNTGELFF
.	15	TRBV5-1	.	TRBJ1-6	TGCGCCAGCAGCTTGGACAGGGCTAATAATTCACCCCTCCACTTT	CASSLDRANNSPLHF
.	13	TRBV28	.	TRBJ1-5	TGTGCCAGCAGTTTACCGGGGGATCAGCCCCAGCATTTT	CASSLPGDQPQHF
.	13	TRBV28	.	TRBJ1-1	TGTGCCAGCAGTTCTGGTCAGGGCACTGAAGCTTTCTTT	CASSSGQGTEAFF
.	13	TRBV6-5	TRBD1	TRBJ1-2	TGTGCCAGCAGCCGACGGACAGGGACGGACTACACCTTC	CASSRRTGTDYTF
.	16	TRBV7-9	.	TRBJ1-6	TGTGCCAGCAGCCCAAGGCGGGCCGTGGATAATTCACCCCTCCACTTT	CASSPRRAVDNSPLHF
.	14	TRBV14	.	TRBJ2-7	TGTGCCAGCAGCCCACTTGGTACGGCCTACGAGCAGTACTTC	CASSPLGTAYEQYF
.	12	TRBV7-9	.	TRBJ2-3	TGTGCCAGCGAACTCGGTACAGATACGCAGTATTTT	CASELGTDTQYF
.	15	TRBV7-9	TRBD2	TRBJ2-3	TGTGCCAGCAGCGAGCGGGGGGAAGTCACAGATACGCAGTATTTT	CASSERGEVTDTQYF
once	15	TRBV28	.	TRBJ2-3	TGTGCCAGCAGTTTAGAGGCAGCATTCACAGATACGCAGTATTTT	CASSLEAAFTDTQYF
once	15	TRBV9	.	TRBJ2-7	TGTGCCAGCAGCGTAGGACTAGAAATATCCTACGAGCAGTACTTC	CASSVGLEISYEQYF
.	16	TRBV28	TRBD2	TRBJ2-1	TGTGCCAGCAGTTTTGGACTAGCGGGAGTCAGGGGTGAGCAGTTCTTC	CASSFGLAGVRGEQFF
.	16	TRBV18	TRBD2	TRBJ2-7	TGTGCCAGCTCACCGCAAACTAGCGGAGACTCCTACGAGCAGTACTTC	CASSPQTSGDSYEQYF
.	14	TRBV27	TRBD1	TRBJ2-1	TGTGCCAGCCGACGGTCAGGGGGATCACATGAGCAGTTCTTC	CASRRSGGSHEQFF
many	15	TRBV7-6	TRBD2	TRBJ2-7	TGTGCCAGCAGCTTAGCAGCGGGAGGGCTCCACGAGCAGTACTTC	CASSLAAGGLHEQYF
.	14	TRBV9	.	TRBJ2-3	TGTGCCAGCAGCGTAAGTTCAACAGGGGATACGCAGTATTTT	CASSVSSTGDTQYF
.	14	TRBV27	.	TRBJ1-1	TGTGCCAGCAGTGAGGGACGGGGGATCTCTGAAGCTTTCTTT	CASSEGRGISEAFF
.	15	TRBV7-2	.	TRBJ1-3	TGTGCCAGCAGCCCGAGGAGGGCCTCCGGAAACACCATATATTTT	CASSPRRASGNTIYF
.	14	TRBV30	TRBD2	TRBJ2-7	TGTGCCTGGAAAGCGGGAGGGGGCTCCTACGAGCAGTACTTC	CAWKAGGGSYEQYF
.	13	TRBV5-1	.	TRBJ2-7	TGCGCCAGCAGCTTGGTGACAGGTGGCGAGCAGTACTTC	CASSLVTGGEQYF
.	15	TRBV5-8	TRBD1	TRBJ2-7	TGTGCCAGCAGCCCGAATTACAGGGGCCGCGACGAGCAGTACTTC	CASSPNYRGRDEQYF
.	15	TRBV5-1	TRBD2	TRBJ2-1	TGCGCCAGCAGCCCAGCTAGCGGGGCCGGTGGTGAGCAGTTCTTC	CASSPASGAGGEQFF
.	15	TRBV11-2	.	TRBJ2-5	TGTGCCAGCAGCCGATACTATACGTACCAAGAGACCCAGTACTTC	CASSRYYTYQETQYF
.	14	TRBV6-1	.	TRBJ2-7	TGTGCCAGCCTAAGCAACAGGTTGGGCTACGAGCAGTACTTC	CASLSNRLGYEQYF
.	13	TRBV19	.	TRBJ1-5	TGTGCCAGTAGCGGGGTCCCGGGACAGCCCCAGCATTTT	CASSGVPGQPQHF
.	13	TRBV18	.	TRBJ1-1	TGTGCCAGCTCACCGACAGTGAACACTGAAGCTTTCTTT	CASSPTVNTEAFF